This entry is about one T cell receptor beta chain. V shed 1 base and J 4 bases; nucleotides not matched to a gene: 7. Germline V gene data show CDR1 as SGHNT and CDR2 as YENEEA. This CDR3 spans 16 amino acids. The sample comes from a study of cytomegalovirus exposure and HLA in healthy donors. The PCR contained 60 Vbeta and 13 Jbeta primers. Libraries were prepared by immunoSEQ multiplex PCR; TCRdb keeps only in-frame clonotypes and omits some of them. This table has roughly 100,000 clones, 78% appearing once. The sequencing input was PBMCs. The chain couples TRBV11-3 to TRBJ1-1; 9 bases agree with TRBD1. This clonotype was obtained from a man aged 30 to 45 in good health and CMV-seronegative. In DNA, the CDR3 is TGTGCCAGCAGCTTAGTCTACAGGGGGCTGGGCACTGAAGCTTTCTTT. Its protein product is CASSLVYRGLGTEAFF.